This T cell receptor (beta chain) came from a study of B cell selection in AIRE deficiency (dated by TCRdb to the late 2010s). For the study in its entirety: Researchers compared the TCRbeta repertoires of sorted blood CD4+ conventional T cells and regulatory T cells from AIRE-deficient patients with the corresponding repertoires from healthy controls. The TCR-sequenced cohort comprised roughly 5 AIRE-deficient APECED patients and roughly 5 healthy control donors. Overall study results and their limits: Roughly 30.6% of the Treg TCRbeta sequences shared among healthy donors turned up in patient Tconv cells, suggesting that Treg-biased clones are diverted into the Tconv compartment. CDR3s were shorter in shared Treg sequences, reflecting a bias toward rearrangements that have few non-templated nucleotide insertions. Sequencing covered only TCRbeta chains, and 35% to 40% of shared healthy-donor Treg sequences were also present in healthy Tconv, possibly due to differing TCRalpha chains. TCRBV gene usage, CDR3 length and TCR diversity in Tconv and Treg cells from AIRE-deficient patients were found to be similar to those in cells from healthy donors. Among several thousand shared Treg TCRbeta sequences, over 30% were found to be shared only among healthy donors and 8.5% to 10% only among patients, suggesting that Treg selection is less efficient in the absence of AIRE.

A note on this clone: The antigen this receptor binds is unknown. No quality values exist for individual bases; no much larger clone is one base distant.

The CDR3 runs 12 amino acids, cysteine and phenylalanine included. Only the CDR3 part of the read is kept: 36 bases, read in frame from the first base. V is reduced by 4 bases and J by 2 bases, leaving a spacing of 3 bases between them. For CDR1 and CDR2, the germline V gene (reference sequence) lists SGHAT and FQDESV. TCRbeta chain sequencing was performed with the immunoSEQ platform. The original pipeline was this. When Treg repertoires were pooled, approximately 5.5x10^4 distinct TCRbeta sequences were obtained from patients and around 96,000 from healthy donors. Treg TCRbeta sequences found in two or more individuals were defined as public, and these public Treg TCRbeta sequences were then searched for in Tconv repertoires. Differences between groups were assessed by Mann-Whitney U tests with Bonferroni-Dunn correction in GraphPad Prism 7.03. TCRdb stores this immuneACCESS table with in-frame sequences only. Part of the clones is absent; in the studies checked, under half of the shortfall reflects unresolved V genes, and no reason is known for the rest. V, J and clone size were drawn from that table, and D and trimming were deduced from the DNA. A total of 23,000 or so clones appear in this sample, nearly 95% of them only once. The ten largest clones take up 1.4% of the sample.

Regulatory T cells were sorted as cells that were CD4+CD25hiCD127low/negative. Control samples were obtained from healthy donors who were not related to the patients. Tconv and Treg cells for TCRbeta sequencing were sorted on a FACSAria flow cytometer. Sorted cells were collected in 5-ml round-bottom polystyrene tubes, and dry cell pellets were stored frozen at -80 degrees C prior to sequencing. Sequencing was performed on CD4+CD25+ Tregs sorted from PBMCs. The clonotype comes from a human donor in good health. This receptor chain uses TRBV11-1 and TRBJ2-1; the D gene assignment is ambiguous. The CDR3: CASSSTYNEQFF. The base sequence is TGTGCCAGCAGCTCAACCTACAATGAGCAGTTCTTC.